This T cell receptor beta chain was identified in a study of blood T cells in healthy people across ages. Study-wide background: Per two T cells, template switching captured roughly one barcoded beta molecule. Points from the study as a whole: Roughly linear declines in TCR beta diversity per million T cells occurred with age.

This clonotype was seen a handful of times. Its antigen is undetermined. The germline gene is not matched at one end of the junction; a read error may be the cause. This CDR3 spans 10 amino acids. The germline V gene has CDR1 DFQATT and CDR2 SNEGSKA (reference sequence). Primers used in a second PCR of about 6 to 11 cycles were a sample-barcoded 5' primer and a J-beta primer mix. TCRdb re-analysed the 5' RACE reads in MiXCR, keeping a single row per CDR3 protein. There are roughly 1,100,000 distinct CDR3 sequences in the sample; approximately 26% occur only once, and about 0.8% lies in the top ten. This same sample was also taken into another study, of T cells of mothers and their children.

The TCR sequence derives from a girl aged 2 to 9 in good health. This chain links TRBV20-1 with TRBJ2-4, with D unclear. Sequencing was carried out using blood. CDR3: CSAGENIQHF. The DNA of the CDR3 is TGCAGTGCTGGAGAAAACATTCAGCACTTC.